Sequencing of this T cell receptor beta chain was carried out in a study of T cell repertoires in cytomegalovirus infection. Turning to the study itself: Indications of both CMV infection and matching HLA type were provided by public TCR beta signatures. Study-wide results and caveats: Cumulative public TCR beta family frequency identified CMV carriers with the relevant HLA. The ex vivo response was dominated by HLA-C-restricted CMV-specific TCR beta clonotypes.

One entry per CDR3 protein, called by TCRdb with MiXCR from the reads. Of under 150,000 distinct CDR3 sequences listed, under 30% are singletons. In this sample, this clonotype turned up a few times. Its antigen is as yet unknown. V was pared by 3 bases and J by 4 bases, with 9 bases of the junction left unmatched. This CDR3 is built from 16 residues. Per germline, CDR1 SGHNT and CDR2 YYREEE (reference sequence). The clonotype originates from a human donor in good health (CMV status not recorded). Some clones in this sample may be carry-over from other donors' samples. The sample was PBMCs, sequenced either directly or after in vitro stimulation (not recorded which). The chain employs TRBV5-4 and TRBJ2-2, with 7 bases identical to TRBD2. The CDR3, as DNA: TGTGCCAGCAGCTCCGCCTCGCTAGCGGCCACCGGGGAGCTGTTTTTT. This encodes CASSSASLAATGELFF.